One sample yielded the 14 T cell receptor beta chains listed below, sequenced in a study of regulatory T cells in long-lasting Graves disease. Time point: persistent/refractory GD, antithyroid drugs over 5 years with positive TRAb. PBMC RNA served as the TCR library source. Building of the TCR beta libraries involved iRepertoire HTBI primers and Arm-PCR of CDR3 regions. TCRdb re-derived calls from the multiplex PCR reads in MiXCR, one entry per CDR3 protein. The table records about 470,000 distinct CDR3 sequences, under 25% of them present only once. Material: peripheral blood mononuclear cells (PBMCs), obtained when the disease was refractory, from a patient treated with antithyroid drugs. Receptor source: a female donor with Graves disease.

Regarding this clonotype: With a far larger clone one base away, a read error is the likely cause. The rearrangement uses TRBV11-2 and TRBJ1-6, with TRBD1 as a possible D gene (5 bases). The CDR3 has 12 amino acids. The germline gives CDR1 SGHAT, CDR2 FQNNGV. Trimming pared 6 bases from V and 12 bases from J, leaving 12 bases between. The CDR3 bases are TGTGCCAGCAGTCGGGGGTTTTTACCCCTCCACTTT. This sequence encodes CASSRGFLPLHF.

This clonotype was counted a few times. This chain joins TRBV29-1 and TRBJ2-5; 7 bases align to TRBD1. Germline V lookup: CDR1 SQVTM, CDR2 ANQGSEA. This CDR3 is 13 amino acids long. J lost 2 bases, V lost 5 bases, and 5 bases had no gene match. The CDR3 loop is CSVRQGVQETQYF. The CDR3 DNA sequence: TGCAGCGTTCGCCAGGGGGTTCAAGAGACCCAGTACTTC.

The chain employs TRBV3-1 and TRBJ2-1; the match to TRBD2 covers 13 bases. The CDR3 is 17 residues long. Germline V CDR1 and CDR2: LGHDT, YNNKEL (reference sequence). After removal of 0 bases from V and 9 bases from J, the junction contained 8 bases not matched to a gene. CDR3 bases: TGTGCCAGCAGCCAAGAGATTGGACTAGCGGGAGACACTGAGCAGTTCTTC. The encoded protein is CASSQEIGLAGDTEQFF.

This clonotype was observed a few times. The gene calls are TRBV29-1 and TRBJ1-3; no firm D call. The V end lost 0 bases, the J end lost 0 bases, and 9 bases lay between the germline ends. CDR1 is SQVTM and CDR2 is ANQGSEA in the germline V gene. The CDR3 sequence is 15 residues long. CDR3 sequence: CSVEDPRSSGNTIYF. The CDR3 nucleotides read TGCAGCGTTGAAGATCCTAGGAGCTCTGGAAACACCATATATTTT.

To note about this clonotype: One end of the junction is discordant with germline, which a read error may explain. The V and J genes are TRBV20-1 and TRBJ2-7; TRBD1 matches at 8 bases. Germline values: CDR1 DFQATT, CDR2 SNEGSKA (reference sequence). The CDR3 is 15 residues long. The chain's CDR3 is CSTRDRTFSSYEQYF. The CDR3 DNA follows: TGCAGTACTAGGGACAGGACGTTCAGCTCCTACGAGCAGTACTTC.

CDR3 coding DNA: TGCAGTGCTCCCGGATTTAATACCGGAGGGACAGATACGCAGTATTTT. As protein: CSAPGFNTGGTDTQYF. The chain joins TRBV20-1 to TRBJ2-3; a weak D match, TRBD2 (6 bases). V lost 5 bases and J 3 bases, leaving 21 bases between the germline ends. This CDR3 has 16 residues. Per germline, CDR1 DFQATT and CDR2 SNEGSKA (reference sequence).

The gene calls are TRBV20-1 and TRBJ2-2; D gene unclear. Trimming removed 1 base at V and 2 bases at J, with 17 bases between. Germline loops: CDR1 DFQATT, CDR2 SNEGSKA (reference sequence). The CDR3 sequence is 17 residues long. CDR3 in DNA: TGCAGTGCTAGAGTCCTATACTCCGGGTTAAACACCGGGGAGCTGTTTTTT. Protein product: CSARVLYSGLNTGELFF.

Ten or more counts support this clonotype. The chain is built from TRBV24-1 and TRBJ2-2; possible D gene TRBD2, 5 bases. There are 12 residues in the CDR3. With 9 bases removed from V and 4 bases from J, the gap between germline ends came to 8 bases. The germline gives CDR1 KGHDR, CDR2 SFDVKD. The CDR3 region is CATEEVTGELFF. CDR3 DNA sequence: TGTGCCACCGAGGAGGTCACCGGGGAGCTGTTTTTT.

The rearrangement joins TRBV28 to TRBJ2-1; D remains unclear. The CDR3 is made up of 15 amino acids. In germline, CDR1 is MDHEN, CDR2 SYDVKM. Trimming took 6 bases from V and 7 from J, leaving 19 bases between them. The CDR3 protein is CASSLRHLKGNEQFF. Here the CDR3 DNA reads TGTGCCAGCAGCCTCCGGCACCTTAAAGGAAATGAGCAGTTCTTC.

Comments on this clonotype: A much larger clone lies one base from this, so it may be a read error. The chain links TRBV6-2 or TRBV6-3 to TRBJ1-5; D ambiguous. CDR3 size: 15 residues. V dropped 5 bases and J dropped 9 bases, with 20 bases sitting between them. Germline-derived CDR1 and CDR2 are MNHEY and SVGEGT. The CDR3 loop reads CASSDSPITNRPQHF. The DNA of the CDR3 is TGTGCCAGCAGTGATTCCCCTATTACGAACAGGCCCCAGCATTTT.

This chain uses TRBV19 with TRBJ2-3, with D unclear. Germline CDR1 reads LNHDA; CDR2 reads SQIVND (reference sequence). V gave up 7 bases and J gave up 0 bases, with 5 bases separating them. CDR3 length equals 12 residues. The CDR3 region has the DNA TGTGCCAGTATATACAGCACAGATACGCAGTATTTT. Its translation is CASIYSTDTQYF. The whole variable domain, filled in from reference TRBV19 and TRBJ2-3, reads DGGITQSPKYLFRKEGQNVTLSCEQNLNHDAMYWYRQDPGQGLRLIYYSQIVNDFQKGDIAEGYSVSREKKESFPLTVTSAQKNPTAFYLCASIYSTDTQYFGPGTRLTVL.

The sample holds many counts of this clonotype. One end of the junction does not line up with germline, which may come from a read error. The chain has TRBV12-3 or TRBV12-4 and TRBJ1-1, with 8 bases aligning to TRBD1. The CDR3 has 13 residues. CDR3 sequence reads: CASSITGGAPIVF. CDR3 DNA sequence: TGTGCCAGCAGTATCACAGGGGGGGCCCCCATCGTCTTT.

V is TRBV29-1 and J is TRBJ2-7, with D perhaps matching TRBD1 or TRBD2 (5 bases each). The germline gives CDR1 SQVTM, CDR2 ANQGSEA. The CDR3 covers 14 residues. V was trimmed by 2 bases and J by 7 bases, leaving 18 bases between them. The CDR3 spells CSVEIRGLLREQYF. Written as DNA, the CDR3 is TGCAGCGTTGAAATCCGGGGCCTTCTACGAGAGCAGTACTTC.

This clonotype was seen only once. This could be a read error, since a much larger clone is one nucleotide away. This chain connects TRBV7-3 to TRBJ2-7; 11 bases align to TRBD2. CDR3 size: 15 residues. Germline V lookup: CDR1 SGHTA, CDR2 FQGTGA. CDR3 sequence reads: CASSLSGTSGYGQYF. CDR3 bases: TGTGCCAGCAGCTTAAGTGGGACTAGCGGCTACGGGCAGTACTTC.